Shown below are 29 T cell receptor beta chains from a single sample sequenced in a study of cytotoxic CD8 clonotypes in ibrutinib-treated CLL. This table comes from immunoSEQ multiplex PCR, and its TCRdb copy is limited to in-frame clones, with some not included. In the table there are tens of thousands of clones, about 63% of which are singletons. The input for sequencing was PBMCs, taken after 12 months of ibrutinib treatment. Receptors were obtained from a human donor with chronic lymphocytic leukemia.

The chain has TRBV18 and TRBJ1-1; D gene unclear. Trimming left V 3 bases short and J 1 base short, with 9 bases between. Looked up from germline, CDR1 is KGHSH and CDR2 is LQKENI. The CDR3 length is 14 residues. The DNA for the CDR3 is TGTGCCAGCTCACCCCGCGCCAAGAACACTGAAGCTTTCTTT. It translates to CASSPRAKNTEAFF.

A note on this clone: The final CDR3 position lacks the conserved phenylalanine or tryptophan, pointing to a likely read error. The chain uses TRBV6-1 and TRBJ1-2; D remains unclear. Germline CDR1 is MNHNS and CDR2 is SASEGT. Trimming cost V 0 bases and J 8 bases, with 10 bases left between them. The CDR3 totals 13 residues. The CDR3 DNA sequence: TGTGCCAGCAGTGAAGCTGGTCCTCGGGGCTACACCCTC. Translated, it gives CASSEAGPRGYTL.

This clone was seen a few times. The chain couples TRBV25-1 to TRBJ1-2, with D unclear. V was trimmed by 4 bases and J by 4 bases, leaving 13 bases between them. In germline, CDR1 is MGHDK, CDR2 SYGVNS. This CDR3 spans 14 amino acids. CDR3 residues: CASSALDSGYGYTF. The CDR3 region has the DNA TGTGCCAGCAGTGCTCTCGACTCAGGCTATGGCTACACCTTC.

The CDR3 bases are TGCGCCAGCAGCCTCAGACTAGCGGGGGGTCTTGAGCAGTTCTTC. Protein product: CASSLRLAGGLEQFF. V gene TRBV4-3 combines with J gene TRBJ2-1; TRBD2 aligns across 13 bases. V trimming: 4 bases; J trimming: 9 bases; junction bases outside the gene matches: 6. Germline CDR1 and CDR2: LGHNA and YSLEER. CDR3 length: 15 amino acids.

CDR3 in amino acids: CASQGSGRRNQPQHF. The CDR3 region has the DNA TGTGCCAGCCAGGGGTCAGGGAGGCGCAATCAGCCCCAGCATTTT. V usage is TRBV28 and J usage is TRBJ1-5, with a possible D match to TRBD1 (6 bases). The germline V gene encodes CDR1 MDHEN and CDR2 SYDVKM. With 8 bases removed from V and 2 bases from J, the gap between germline ends came to 16 bases. The CDR3 is 15 amino acids.

This chain links TRBV6-5 with TRBJ2-4, with D possibly being TRBD1 or TRBD2 (5 bases each). V was pared by 11 bases and J by 0 bases, with 14 bases between. CDR1 and CDR2 from the germline V gene are MNHEY and SVGAGI. This CDR3 contains 14 residues. Here the CDR3 DNA reads TGTGCCGTCGGGGTGGGGGTAGCCAAAAACATTCAGTACTTC. It encodes CAVGVGVAKNIQYF.

The chain links TRBV5-1 to TRBJ1-6, with D possibly matching TRBD1 (5 bases). The ends were cut back, 3 bases at V and 14 bases at J, with 24 bases in the middle. The germline V gene encodes CDR1 SGHRS and CDR2 YFSETQ. The length of the CDR3 is 16 residues. CDR3 in DNA: TGCGCCAGCAGCTATATTAACGGGACGTGGGAATGCACCCTCCACTTT. Its translation: CASSYINGTWECTLHF.

This clone was seen repeatedly, ten times or more. The CDR3: CASSQESSGNTIYF. The CDR3, as DNA: TGTGCCAGCAGCCAAGAGAGCTCTGGAAACACCATATATTTT. The chain carries TRBV4-2 and TRBJ1-3, with no clear D. The CDR3 contains 14 residues. Trimming pared 0 bases from V and 0 bases from J, leaving 3 bases between. Germline V lookup: CDR1 LGHNA, CDR2 YNFKEQ.

The rearrangement links TRBV15 to TRBJ1-4; no reliable D call. The V end lost 0 bases, the J end lost 8 bases, and 7 bases lay between the germline ends. Looked up from germline, CDR1 is LNHNV and CDR2 is YYDKDF (reference sequence). The CDR3 consists of 13 residues. The CDR3 region has the DNA TGTGCCACCAGCAGAGATGGTATGGAAAAACTGTTTTTT. Encoded protein: CATSRDGMEKLFF.

In this sample, this clone turned up once. The chain uses TRBV4-3 and TRBJ2-6; tentatively, D is TRBD1 (6 bases). Deletions cut 3 bases from V and 4 bases from J, with 22 bases between. The germline gives CDR1 LGHNA, CDR2 YSLEER. This CDR3 contains 19 residues. CDR3 nucleotide sequence: TGCGCCAGCAGCCACAAATGGTTAAAACAGGGATCCGGGGCCAACGTCCTGACTTTC. As protein: CASSHKWLKQGSGANVLTF.

The chain carries TRBV7-7 and TRBJ2-5; 9 nucleotides line up with TRBD2. In germline, CDR1 is SSHAT, CDR2 FNYEAQ (reference sequence). CDR3 length equals 15 residues. V dropped 3 bases and J dropped 2; count of bases not matched to a gene: 4. The CDR3 sequence: CASSLASGVQETQYF. DNA for the CDR3: TGTGCCAGCAGCTTGGCTAGCGGGGTACAAGAGACCCAGTACTTC. The full variable domain, completed using reference TRBV7-7 and TRBJ2-5, is GAGVSQSPRYKVTKRGQDVTLRCDPISSHATLYWYQQALGQGPEFLTYFNYEAQPDKSGLPSDRFSAERPEGSISTLTIQRTEQRDSAMYRCASSLASGVQETQYFGPGTRLLVL.

This sequence joins TRBV5-6 and TRBJ1-2; no firm D call. V lost 4 bases and J 5 bases, leaving 15 bases between the germline ends. Looked up from germline, CDR1 is SGHDT and CDR2 is YYEEEE. The CDR3 runs to 14 residues. The CDR3 nucleotides are TGTGCCAGCAGCCGCGATGGGGTACTATATGGCTACACCTTC. Its translation is CASSRDGVLYGYTF.

The chain uses TRBV6-1 and TRBJ1-2, with D possibly matching TRBD1 (6 bases). CDR3 length: 13 amino acids. V was shortened by 6 bases and J by 2 bases, with 10 bases between the two germline ends. Germline assignment: CDR1 MNHNS and CDR2 SASEGT. CDR3 nucleotides: TGTGCCAGCAGGCAAACAGGGAACTATGGCTACACCTTC. Encoded protein: CASRQTGNYGYTF.

DNA of the CDR3: TGCGCCAGCAGCCAAGAAGGGGCGGTAAGAAACACCATATATTTT. Its translation is CASSQEGAVRNTIYF. The genes are TRBV4-1 and TRBJ1-3; possible D gene TRBD1, 5 bases. Between the trimmed V and J ends, which lost 0 bases and 5 bases, there was a span of 11 bases. The CDR3 spans 15 residues. Germline CDR1 reads MGHRA; CDR2 reads YSYEKL.

The V gene is TRBV30, the J gene TRBJ1-2, with D unresolved. CDR3 size: 12 residues. Germline CDR1 reads GTSNPN; CDR2 reads SVGIG (reference sequence). V dropped 1 base and J dropped 7 bases, with 10 bases sitting between them. CDR3 nucleotides: TGTGCCTGGAGTGCTTCCTCGAGTGGCTACACCTTC. Its translation: CAWSASSSGYTF.

This chain connects TRBV5-1 to TRBJ2-5; 8 bases are a match to TRBD1. CDR3 length: 15 amino acids. V lost 5 bases and J lost 5; bases outside the gene matches: 11. CDR1 and CDR2 from the germline V gene are SGHRS and YFSETQ. CDR3 sequence reads: CASSFGQGYLETQYF. Written as DNA, the CDR3 is TGCGCCAGCAGTTTTGGACAGGGCTATTTGGAGACCCAGTACTTC.

Judged by abundance, this clone is medium-sized. V gene TRBV7-2 combines with J gene TRBJ2-7; 8 nucleotides line up with TRBD2. V shed 4 bases and J 4 bases; nucleotides not matched to a gene: 9. Looked up from germline, CDR1 is SGHTA and CDR2 is FQGNSA. The CDR3 has 15 amino acids. Here the CDR3 DNA reads TGTGCCAGCAGCTCTCTGTTTAGCGGGGAGTACGAGCAGTACTTC. Its translation is CASSSLFSGEYEQYF.

The V call is TRBV9, the J call TRBJ2-7, with 9 bases that match TRBD2. Losses at the gene ends were 3 bases for V and 2 bases for J; bases not matched to a gene: 9. The CDR3 runs to 16 residues. Germline assignment: CDR1 SGDLS and CDR2 YYNGEE. The CDR3 here is CASSASRAGGPYEQYF. The DNA for the CDR3 is TGTGCCAGCAGCGCCTCGAGAGCGGGGGGCCCCTACGAGCAGTACTTC.

The chain is built from TRBV6-1 and TRBJ1-6; D is undetermined. The CDR3 is 14 residues long. CDR1 and CDR2 (germline): MNHNS, SASEGT. The CDR3 bases are TGTGCAACCCTGTGGCAGCTAAATAATTCACCCCTCCACTTT. Translated, it gives CATLWQLNNSPLHF.

This chain joins TRBV7-9 and TRBJ1-6; the D gene is possibly TRBD1 (6 bases). V gave up 5 bases and J gave up 4 bases, with 12 bases separating them. The CDR3 loop spans 15 amino acids. In germline, CDR1 is SEHNR, CDR2 FQNEAQ (reference sequence). The CDR3 nucleotides are TGTGCCAGCAGCGCCCGACAGGTGTATAATTCACCCCTCCACTTT. Translated: CASSARQVYNSPLHF.

The chain recombines TRBV9 with TRBJ2-3; D unclear. The V and J ends lost 3 bases and 2 bases respectively, with 7 bases between them. The CDR3 length is 13 residues. CDR1 is SGDLS and CDR2 is YYNGEE in the germline V gene. This CDR3 reads CASSGPDTDTQYF. The CDR3 nucleotides read TGTGCCAGCAGCGGGCCAGACACAGATACGCAGTATTTT.

This sequence joins TRBV11-2 and TRBJ1-1; tentative D call: TRBD1 (6 bases). The CDR3 has 14 residues. The ends were cut back, 5 bases at V and 4 bases at J, with 14 bases in the middle. Germline lookup yields CDR1 SGHAT and CDR2 FQNNGV. Here the CDR3 reads CASSAGQRVTEAFF. The CDR3, as DNA: TGTGCCAGCAGCGCAGGACAGAGGGTCACTGAAGCTTTCTTT.

This chain uses TRBV27 with TRBJ2-7, with TRBD1 identical over 8 bases. V shed 7 bases, J shed 5 bases, and the junction held 10 bases outside the gene matches. This CDR3 is built from 14 residues. CDR1 is MNHEY and CDR2 is SMNVEV in the germline V gene (reference sequence). The CDR3 nucleotides read TGTGCCAGCAAGTGGACAGGGACTCTAGACGAGCAGTACTTC. Protein: CASKWTGTLDEQYF.

In DNA form, the CDR3 reads TGCGCCAGCAGCTTGGAGGTCAGGGGGCAACAGTACTTC. Translated, it gives CASSLEVRGQQYF. The gene calls are TRBV5-1 and TRBJ2-7, with 8 bases identical to TRBD1. The V gene's germline CDR1 is SGHRS and CDR2 YFSETQ. The CDR3 loop spans 13 amino acids. With 0 bases clipped from V and 10 bases from J, the junction kept 6 bases outside the gene matches.

The chain recombines TRBV4-3 with TRBJ1-2; D may be TRBD1 (5 bases). V was cut by 0 bases and J by 4 bases, with 9 bases left in between. This CDR3 has 14 residues. Looked up from germline, CDR1 is LGHNA and CDR2 is YSLEER. This CDR3 is CASSQDRGSYGYTF. Here the CDR3 DNA reads TGCGCCAGCAGCCAAGATAGGGGAAGCTATGGCTACACCTTC.

The chain has TRBV19 and TRBJ1-5; 10 bases match TRBD1. Germline V CDR1 and CDR2: LNHDA, SQIVND (reference sequence). V dropped 7 bases and J dropped 3; count of bases not matched to a gene: 12. This CDR3 contains 17 residues. The CDR3 here is CASNHRGTGVTNQPQHF. The CDR3 DNA reads as TGTGCCAGTAACCACCGTGGGACAGGGGTTACCAATCAGCCCCAGCATTTT.

This chain links TRBV30 with TRBJ2-1; TRBD2 aligns across 8 bases. The V segment lost 0 bases and the J segment 3 bases; nucleotides outside the gene matches: 4. The V gene's germline CDR1 is GTSNPN and CDR2 SVGIG (reference sequence). The CDR3 contains 15 residues. CDR3 coding DNA: TGTGCCTGGAGTGTAGGCGGGGGGTTCTACAATGAGCAGTTCTTC. Protein product: CAWSVGGGFYNEQFF.

This clone was recorded only once. V usage is TRBV30 and J usage is TRBJ2-7, with TRBD1 as a possible D gene (6 bases). V gave up 5 bases and J gave up 4 bases, with 12 bases separating them. The CDR3 extends over 12 amino acids. Germline-derived CDR1 and CDR2 are GTSNPN and SVGIG (reference sequence). CDR3 protein: CAWAPTGYEQYF. CDR3 DNA sequence: TGTGCCTGGGCTCCCACAGGGTACGAGCAGTACTTC.

The gene calls are TRBV6-1 and TRBJ1-6; D possibly corresponds to TRBD1 (6 bases). CDR1 MNHNS and CDR2 SASEGT come from the germline V gene. The CDR3 spans 14 residues. The V and J ends lost 3 bases and 4 bases respectively, with 7 bases between them. The CDR3: CASSDTGYNSPLHF. The CDR3 region has the DNA TGTGCCAGCAGTGACACAGGGTATAATTCACCCCTCCACTTT.